Listed below are T cell receptor beta chains from one sample, sequenced in a study of cytomegalovirus exposure and HLA in healthy donors. Clones were sequenced by immunoSEQ multiplex PCR, and TCRdb holds only the in-frame ones, with some missing. The sample holds about 90,000 clones, 60% to 80% seen once. Sequencing was done on a sample of PBMCs. Every receptor here comes from a woman aged 45 to 65 in good health and CMV-seropositive. CDR3s include the opening cysteine and the closing phenylalanine or tryptophan. A D gene is named only where the DNA matches it firmly. The size entry is marked missing in some rows and otherwise reads once, few, many or a size class.

V	D	size	J	CDR3	DNA
TRBV21-1	NA	NA	TRBJ2-2	CASSKAGPGQGFTGELFF	TGTGCCAGCAGCAAAGCGGGACCGGGACAGGGGTTCACCGGGGAGCTGTTTTTT
TRBV2	NA	NA	TRBJ2-1	CASSRQGLSNEQFF	TGTGCCAGCAGTCGGCAGGGCCTCTCCAATGAGCAGTTCTTC
TRBV9	TRBD1	NA	TRBJ1-6	CASSVGQGDNSPLHF	TGTGCCAGCAGCGTCGGACAGGGCGATAATTCACCCCTCCACTTT
TRBV6-1	TRBD1	NA	TRBJ2-1	CASGTGEASNEQFF	TGTGCCAGTGGGACAGGAGAAGCATCAAATGAGCAGTTCTTC
TRBV5-4	NA	NA	TRBJ2-2	CASSLAGSNTGELFF	TGTGCCAGCAGCTTGGCGGGGTCGAACACCGGGGAGCTGTTTTTT
TRBV5-1	TRBD2	once	TRBJ2-7	CASSLGGRANEQYF	TGCGCCAGCAGCTTGGGTGGGAGGGCCAACGAGCAGTACTTC
TRBV19	NA	NA	TRBJ2-1	CASYPRADEQFF	TGTGCCAGTTACCCTAGAGCGGATGAGCAGTTCTTC
TRBV9	TRBD1	NA	TRBJ2-7	CASSVSGQGTPLNEQYF	TGTGCCAGCAGCGTCTCGGGACAGGGGACCCCTCTGAACGAGCAGTACTTC
TRBV5-1	NA	NA	TRBJ2-1	CASSLVLTGNEQFF	TGCGCCAGCAGCTTGGTTCTTACGGGCAATGAGCAGTTCTTC
TRBV28	NA	NA	TRBJ2-3	CASSSPGTPSTDTQYF	TGTGCCAGCAGTTCACCCGGGACTCCGAGCACAGATACGCAGTATTTT
TRBV27	TRBD1	once	TRBJ2-3	CASRRQGIGTDTQYF	TGTGCCAGCAGACGACAGGGTATTGGCACAGATACGCAGTATTTT
TRBV6-1	TRBD2	NA	TRBJ2-5	CASSELGLARETQYF	TGTGCCAGCAGTGAGTTAGGACTAGCTCGGGAGACCCAGTACTTC
TRBV29-1	TRBD2	once	TRBJ2-7	CSVEVLAGGRGQYF	TGCAGCGTAGAGGTACTAGCGGGAGGGCGTGGGCAGTACTTC
TRBV28	TRBD1	NA	TRBJ1-5	CASIDRVYGNQPQHF	TGTGCCAGCATCGACAGGGTCTACGGCAATCAGCCCCAGCATTTT
TRBV2	NA	NA	TRBJ2-2	CASRGRVTGELFF	TGTGCCAGCAGAGGCAGGGTCACCGGGGAGCTGTTTTTT
TRBV29-1	TRBD2	few	TRBJ2-1	CSVVLAGARRAYNEQFF	TGCAGCGTTGTCCTAGCGGGGGCCCGGAGGGCCTACAATGAGCAGTTCTTC
TRBV19	NA	NA	TRBJ2-7	CASSSRYEQYF	TGTGCCAGTAGTAGCAGATACGAGCAGTACTTC
TRBV11-3	NA	NA	TRBJ2-3	CASSYRDEIDTQYF	TGTGCCAGCAGCTACAGGGACGAAATAGATACGCAGTATTTT
TRBV4-3	NA	NA	TRBJ1-1	CASSQEFMNTEAFF	TGCGCCAGCAGCCAAGAGTTCATGAACACTGAAGCTTTCTTT
TRBV7-2	TRBD2	once	TRBJ2-7	CASSQLGRESRQYF	TGTGCCAGCAGCCAGCTTGGGCGGGAGAGTCGGCAGTACTTC
TRBV7-9	NA	NA	TRBJ2-2	CSSSLSANTGELFF	TGTTCCAGCAGCTTATCAGCGAACACCGGGGAGCTGTTTTTT
TRBV5-1	TRBD2	NA	TRBJ2-1	CASSTQREFSYNEQFF	TGCGCCAGCAGCACACAGCGGGAGTTCTCCTACAATGAGCAGTTCTTC
TRBV9	TRBD1	NA	TRBJ2-5	CASSPSGTEKETQYF	TGTGCCAGCAGCCCCTCCGGGACAGAAAAAGAGACCCAGTACTTC
TRBV19	NA	NA	TRBJ2-3	CASSRVRGVDTQYF	TGTGCCAGTAGCCGGGTTCGGGGTGTCGATACGCAGTATTTT
TRBV4-3	NA	NA	TRBJ1-1	CASSQEPYKQNTEAFF	TGCGCCAGCAGCCAAGAACCTTATAAGCAAAACACTGAAGCTTTCTTT
TRBV6-5	NA	NA	TRBJ1-5	CASSVQGQPQHF	TGTGCCAGCAGTGTACAGGGTCAGCCCCAGCATTTT
TRBV9	NA	few	TRBJ1-1	CASRGVGSAEAFF	TGTGCCAGCCGAGGTGTAGGATCCGCTGAAGCTTTCTTT
TRBV27	TRBD1	NA	TRBJ1-3	CASRMTGTLGNTIYF	TGTGCCAGCAGAATGACAGGGACGCTCGGAAACACCATATATTTT
TRBV10-3	NA	NA	TRBJ2-6	CATRRGTDGANVLTF	TGTGCCACCCGGAGGGGAACGGATGGGGCCAACGTCCTGACTTTC
TRBV10-1	NA	NA	TRBJ2-2	CASSDWTSNTGELFF	TGCGCCAGCAGTGATTGGACTTCGAACACCGGGGAGCTGTTTTTT
TRBV5-4	TRBD2	NA	TRBJ2-7	CASSQMDLLAAEQYF	TGTGCCAGCAGCCAAATGGATCTACTAGCGGCCGAGCAGTACTTC
TRBV5-1	TRBD2	few	TRBJ2-3	CASSLRTSDSTDTQYF	TGCGCCAGCAGCCTTAGGACTAGCGATAGCACAGATACGCAGTATTTT
TRBV29-1	TRBD1	NA	TRBJ2-7	CSAGTGGGEQYF	TGCAGTGCCGGGACAGGGGGAGGCGAGCAGTACTTC
TRBV5-1	TRBD1	once	TRBJ1-2	CASSPPGQGSGYTF	TGCGCCAGCAGCCCTCCGGGACAGGGGTCTGGCTACACCTTC
TRBV6-6	TRBD1	few	TRBJ1-1	CASMRQGDTEAFF	TGTGCCAGCATGAGACAGGGGGACACTGAAGCTTTCTTT
TRBV7-8	NA	NA	TRBJ2-7	CASSLAGPYEQYF	TGTGCCAGCAGCTTAGCGGGCCCCTACGAGCAGTACTTC
TRBV29-1	TRBD2	NA	TRBJ2-5	CSVAPGGRETQYF	TGCAGCGTCGCGCCGGGGGGTCGGGAGACCCAGTACTTC
TRBV6-5	TRBD2	NA	TRBJ2-7	CASSPPGLGGYEQYF	TGTGCCAGCAGTCCCCCGGGACTAGGGGGCTACGAGCAGTACTTC
TRBV9	TRBD1	NA	TRBJ2-1	CASSVGTGGAHNEQFF	TGTGCCAGCAGCGTCGGAACAGGGGGCGCTCATAATGAGCAGTTCTTC
TRBV6-1	TRBD1	NA	TRBJ2-5	CASQGQGRETQYF	TGTGCCAGCCAAGGACAGGGGAGGGAGACCCAGTACTTC
TRBV7-9	TRBD1	few	TRBJ1-1	CASSIGQGMNTEAFF	TGTGCCAGCAGCATCGGACAGGGCATGAACACTGAAGCTTTCTTT
TRBV15	NA	NA	TRBJ1-3	CATSREQPSAGGNTIYF	TGTGCCACCAGCAGAGAGCAACCGTCTGCCGGGGGAAACACCATATATTTT
TRBV11-2	NA	NA	TRBJ1-3	CASSSTLIGGNTIYF	TGTGCCAGCAGCTCAACACTCATCGGGGGGAACACCATATATTTT
TRBV19	NA	NA	TRBJ1-3	CASSIGDSDGNTIYF	TGTGCCAGTAGTATCGGGGACTCTGATGGAAACACCATATATTTT
TRBV5-6	TRBD2	NA	TRBJ2-4	CASSPASGSDIQYF	TGTGCCAGCAGCCCAGCTAGCGGGAGCGACATTCAGTACTTC
TRBV10-1	NA	once	TRBJ1-2	CASSESANYGYTF	TGCGCCAGCAGTGAATCGGCTAACTATGGCTACACCTTC
TRBV25-1	NA	once	TRBJ2-7	CASSEGGGIYEQYF	TGTGCCAGCAGTGAGGGCGGAGGGATTTACGAGCAGTACTTC
TRBV6-1	NA	NA	TRBJ1-4	CASSEISNEKLFF	TGTGCCAGCAGTGAAATCAGTAATGAAAAACTGTTTTTT
TRBV12-5	NA	NA	TRBJ2-7	CASGLRQAERITRTGSYEQYF	TGTGCTAGTGGTTTGAGACAGGCGGAGAGAATCACCCGTACAGGGTCCTACGAGCAGTACTTC
TRBV27	NA	few	TRBJ2-1	CASSGLVGSSYNEQFF	TGTGCCAGCAGTGGGCTCGTAGGTAGCTCCTACAATGAGCAGTTCTTC
TRBV9	NA	NA	TRBJ2-5	CASSVQGKETQYF	TGTGCCAGCAGCGTACAGGGGAAGGAGACCCAGTACTTC
TRBV7-8	TRBD2	NA	TRBJ2-5	CASSLRQGSGRLETQYF	TGTGCCAGCAGCTTAAGGCAGGGTAGCGGGAGGCTTGAGACCCAGTACTTC
TRBV7-8	TRBD1	NA	TRBJ2-1	CASSLGDRAQLF	TGTGCCAGCAGCTTAGGGGACAGGGCGCAACTCTTC
TRBV5-1	TRBD1	few	TRBJ2-7	CASRGQASSYEQYF	TGCGCCAGCAGGGGACAGGCCAGCTCCTACGAGCAGTACTTC